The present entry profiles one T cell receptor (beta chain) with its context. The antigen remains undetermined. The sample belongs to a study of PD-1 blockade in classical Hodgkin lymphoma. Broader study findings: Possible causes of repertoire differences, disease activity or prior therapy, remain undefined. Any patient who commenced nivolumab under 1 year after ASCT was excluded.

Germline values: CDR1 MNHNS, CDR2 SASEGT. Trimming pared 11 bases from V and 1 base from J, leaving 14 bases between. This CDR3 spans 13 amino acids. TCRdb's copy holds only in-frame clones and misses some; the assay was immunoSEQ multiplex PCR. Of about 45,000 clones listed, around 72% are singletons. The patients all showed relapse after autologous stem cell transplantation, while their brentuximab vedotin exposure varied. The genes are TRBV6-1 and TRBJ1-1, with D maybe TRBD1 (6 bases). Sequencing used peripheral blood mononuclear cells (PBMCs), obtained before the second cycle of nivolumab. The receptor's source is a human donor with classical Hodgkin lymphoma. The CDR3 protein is CAGDQGTNTEAFF. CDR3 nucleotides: TGTGCCGGCGACCAGGGGACGAACACTGAAGCTTTCTTT.